This T cell receptor (beta chain) was sequenced in a study of blood T cell repertoires in COVID-19. The CDR3 has 14 residues. Germline V gene data show CDR1 as LGHDT and CDR2 as YNNKEL (reference sequence). Trimming took 4 bases from V and 8 from J, leaving 15 bases between them. Measured with immunoSEQ multiplex PCR; TCRdb has only the in-frame clones, and not every one. In the table there are 200,000 or so clones, around 80% of which are singletons. The receptor's source is a man between 60 and 75 years old who had recovered from COVID-19. This rearrangement joins TRBV3-1 (or the pseudogene TRBV3-2) to TRBJ2-1; no clear D gene. Sequencing was performed on PBMCs or T cells enriched from blood (not recorded which). This CDR3 reads CASSLSPATDEQFF. DNA for the CDR3: TGTGCCAGCAGCCTCTCCCCCGCTACCGATGAGCAGTTCTTC.